This TCR beta chain comes out of a study of tumour-infiltrating T cells in Burkitt lymphoma. V was pared by 4 bases and J by 4 bases, with 6 bases of the junction left unmatched. Germline V gene sequence: CDR1 SGHRS, CDR2 YFSETQ. The CDR3 length is 16 residues. The protocol was immunoSEQ multiplex PCR, while the TCRdb copy is restricted to in-frame clones and leaves out a portion. The sample carries around 2,000 clones, 72% recorded once. The J gene is TRBJ2-1, the V gene TRBV5-1; TRBD2 aligns across 12 bases. The source material was tumor tissue. The sequence came from a human donor with diffuse large B-cell lymphoma. Written as DNA, the CDR3 is TGCGCCAGCAGCCCGACTAGCGGGAGTACTTACAATGAGCAGTTCTTC. This sequence encodes CASSPTSGSTYNEQFF.